A single sample gave rise to the 20 T cell receptor beta chains below, sequenced in a study of shared clonotypes between healthy human individuals. The method was immunoSEQ multiplex PCR; TCRdb's version includes in-frame clones alone and lacks a portion of them. The data show some 1,100,000 clones, more than 75% seen once. The sample consisted of memory CD4+ T cells from PBMCs. Subset noted: CD45RA-negative fraction. The receptors were sampled from a man younger than 30 in good health. Some clones in this sample may be carry-over from other donors' samples.

The CDR3 nucleotides read TGTGCCAGCACCCCCCCGGCAGGGTCGGGTGACACCATATATTTT. This sequence encodes CASTPPAGSGDTIYF. The genes are TRBV6-6 and TRBJ1-3; D perhaps matches TRBD1 (5 bases). Trimming left V 7 bases short and J 8 bases short, with 21 bases between. In germline, CDR1 is MNHNY, CDR2 SVGAGI (reference sequence). The CDR3 has 15 residues.

This clone was recorded only once. The V gene is TRBV28, the J gene TRBJ1-4, with no clear D. V lost 1 base, J lost 10 bases, and 10 bases lay in between. The CDR3 has 13 residues. Looked up from germline, CDR1 is MDHEN and CDR2 is SYDVKM. CDR3 bases: TGTGCCAGCAGTTTATCCCGGGCGGGAAAACTGTTTTTT. Protein: CASSLSRAGKLFF.

This chain links TRBV7-9 with TRBJ1-2; 8 bases map to TRBD1. The V and J ends lost 3 bases and 4 bases, in that order; junction bases with no gene match: 7. This CDR3 is built from 15 residues. CDR1 SEHNR and CDR2 FQNEAQ come from the germline V gene (reference sequence). CDR3 sequence (DNA): TGTGCCAGCAGCTTCGGGACAGGAGGTCCCTATGGCTACACCTTC. Amino acid sequence: CASSFGTGGPYGYTF.

Concerning this clone itself: The same CDR3 is also encoded by other DNA sequences in this sample. The chain employs TRBV30 and TRBJ2-7; 10 nucleotides align to TRBD2. The CDR3 has 12 amino acids. J was trimmed by 4 bases and V by 4 bases; bases with no gene match: 1. The germline V gene has CDR1 GTSNPN and CDR2 SVGIG (reference sequence). CDR3 in amino acids: CAWTSGSYEQYF. The CDR3 DNA is TGTGCCTGGACTAGCGGGAGTTACGAGCAGTACTTC.

The chain is built from TRBV2 and TRBJ1-1; D unresolved. Germline values: CDR1 SNHLY, CDR2 FYNNEI. The CDR3 is made up of 14 amino acids. The ends were cut back, 8 bases at V and 6 bases at J, with 19 bases in the middle. The DNA of the CDR3 is TGTGCCAGCGGGTCGATCTCGAGGACGGCTGAAGCTTTCTTT. It specifies CASGSISRTAEAFF.

This clone was seen once. The V and J genes are TRBV5-1 and TRBJ2-7, with TRBD2 matching 10 bases. The CDR3 sequence is 15 residues long. Germline lookup yields CDR1 SGHRS and CDR2 YFSETQ. V shed 1 base and J 5 bases; nucleotides not matched to a gene: 6. The CDR3 DNA reads as TGCGCCAGCAGCTTGCTCACTAGCGGGACCCACGAGCAGTACTTC. Its protein is CASSLLTSGTHEQYF. Full variable domain (missing parts from reference TRBV5-1 and TRBJ2-7): KAGVTQTPRYLIKTRGQQVTLSCSPISGHRSVSWYQQTPGQGLQFLFEYFSETQRNKGNFPGRFSGRQFSNSRSEMNVSTLELGDSALYLCASSLLTSGTHEQYFGPGTRLTVT.

This clone occurred once. The rearrangement joins TRBV19 to TRBJ1-2; D remains ambiguous. This CDR3 is 15 amino acids long. Looked up from germline, CDR1 is LNHDA and CDR2 is SQIVND (reference sequence). V shed 4 bases and J shed 2 bases, with 14 bases lying between them. CDR3 loop: CASSKDPRVNYGYTF. The CDR3 nucleotides are TGTGCCAGTAGTAAGGACCCTAGGGTGAACTATGGCTACACCTTC.

The chain employs TRBV2 and TRBJ1-3; unclear D gene. The V and J ends lost 7 bases and 2 bases respectively, with 12 bases between them. Germline lookup yields CDR1 SNHLY and CDR2 FYNNEI. This CDR3 is 14 amino acids long. The CDR3 loop is CASTIEVAGNTIYF. DNA for the CDR3: TGTGCCAGCACAATTGAGGTGGCTGGAAACACCATATATTTT. The full variable domain, completed using reference TRBV2 and TRBJ1-3, is EPEVTQTPSHQVTQMGQEVILRCVPISNHLYFYWYRQILGQKVEFLVSFYNNEISEKSEIFDDQFSVERPDGSNFTLKIRSTKLEDSAMYFCASTIEVAGNTIYFGEGSWLTVV.

Concerning this clone itself: In the same sample, other DNA sequences code for this CDR3. This chain links TRBV5-4 with TRBJ1-2, with D uncertain. Germline V gives CDR1 SGHNT, CDR2 YYREEE (reference sequence). Trimming cost V 0 bases and J 0 bases, with 3 bases left between them. This CDR3 has 13 amino acids. CDR3: CASSLDTNYGYTF. CDR3 nucleotide sequence: TGTGCCAGCAGCTTGGACACTAACTATGGCTACACCTTC.

The chain links TRBV7-6 to TRBJ2-5, with D possibly being TRBD1 or TRBD2 (6 bases each). The CDR3 consists of 16 residues. V was cut by 5 bases and J by 2 bases, with 18 bases left in between. Germline V gene sequence: CDR1 SGHVS, CDR2 FNYEAQ. The CDR3, as DNA: TGTGCCAGCAGCCTTTTACGGTCGGGGGCACAAGAGACCCAGTACTTC. Translated, it gives CASSLLRSGAQETQYF.

The CDR3 is CASSLAWGEAYNEQFF. CDR3 DNA sequence: TGCGCCAGCAGCTTGGCCTGGGGCGAGGCCTACAATGAGCAGTTCTTC. The J gene is TRBJ2-1, the V gene TRBV5-1, with TRBD1 as a possible D gene (5 bases). Germline assignment: CDR1 SGHRS and CDR2 YFSETQ. CDR3 length equals 16 residues. V lost 0 bases, J lost 2 bases, and 12 bases lay in between.

The chain couples TRBV10-3 to TRBJ1-1, with 7 bases identical to TRBD1. Germline trimming cut 2 bases from V and 5 bases from J; bases unmatched to any gene: 5. Germline V gives CDR1 ENHRY, CDR2 SYGVKD. This CDR3 is 14 amino acids long. In DNA, the CDR3 is TGTGCCATCAGTGAGAACAGGGGCGGAACTGAAGCTTTCTTT. This translates into CAISENRGGTEAFF.

The chain combines TRBV28 with TRBJ2-3, with TRBD1 identical over 10 bases. The CDR3 covers 15 residues. Per germline, CDR1 MDHEN and CDR2 SYDVKM. V shed 3 bases and J 7 bases; nucleotides not matched to a gene: 7. The DNA of the CDR3 is TGTGCCAGCAGTTTGAAGACAGGGGGCGTTAATACGCAGTATTTT. This encodes CASSLKTGGVNTQYF.

This rearrangement joins TRBV5-1 to TRBJ1-3; perhaps TRBD1 as D (5 bases). V gave up 4 bases and J gave up 0 bases, with 11 bases separating them. CDR3 length equals 15 residues. The germline gives CDR1 SGHRS, CDR2 YFSETQ. Written as DNA, the CDR3 is TGCGCCAGCAGCACCCAGGGAGGCTCTGGAAACACCATATATTTT. This codes for CASSTQGGSGNTIYF.

This clone was found a few times. The gene calls are TRBV6-6 and TRBJ2-1; D is perhaps TRBD2 (6 bases). The V end lost 6 bases, the J end lost 10 bases, and 16 bases lay between the germline ends. Germline V gene sequence: CDR1 MNHNY, CDR2 SVGAGI (reference sequence). There are 13 residues in the CDR3. DNA for the CDR3: TGTGCCAGCAGCCCTGGGGGGAAGCGGGAGCAGTTCTTC. It codes for CASSPGGKREQFF.

The chain links TRBV9 to TRBJ1-1, with 7 nucleotides matching TRBD1. CDR3 length: 18 amino acids. Germline assignment: CDR1 SGDLS and CDR2 YYNGEE. V lost 6 bases and J lost 0; bases outside the gene matches: 17. CDR3 protein: CASTPSAGGGGMNTEAFF. CDR3 DNA sequence: TGTGCCAGCACCCCGTCGGCAGGGGGTGGCGGGATGAACACTGAAGCTTTCTTT.

V gene TRBV11-2 combines with J gene TRBJ2-7; 13 positions agree with TRBD2. The ends lost 6 bases at V and 2 bases at J; junction bases unmatched: 13. CDR3 length: 18 amino acids. The V gene's germline CDR1 is SGHAT and CDR2 FQNNGV. CDR3 residues: CASSSRTSGSPWAYEQYF. In nucleotides, the CDR3 is TGTGCCAGCAGTTCCAGGACTAGCGGGAGTCCTTGGGCCTACGAGCAGTACTTC.

A word on this clone: This sample also contains other DNA sequences that code for the same CDR3. The chain has TRBV5-4 and TRBJ2-3; D perhaps matches TRBD1 (5 bases). Trimming pared 1 base from V and 1 base from J, leaving 7 bases between. Germline assignment: CDR1 SGHNT and CDR2 YYREEE (reference sequence). The CDR3 extends over 14 amino acids. The DNA for the CDR3 is TGTGCCAGCAGCTTGTCCAGGGGCACAGATACGCAGTATTTT. Its protein product is CASSLSRGTDTQYF.

The chain recombines TRBV28 with TRBJ2-7; D may match TRBD1 or TRBD2 (6 bases each). The germline V gene encodes CDR1 MDHEN and CDR2 SYDVKM. Deletions cut 7 bases from V and 2 bases from J, with 15 bases between. The CDR3 spans 14 residues. This CDR3 is CASIRSGATYEQYF. The CDR3 region has the DNA TGTGCCAGCATCCGGTCGGGGGCCACCTACGAGCAGTACTTC.

This clone was detected only a few times. The chain combines TRBV5-1 with TRBJ2-2; D is unclear. This CDR3 has 14 residues. The germline V and J ends were trimmed by 3 bases and 0 bases, with 6 bases remaining between them. Germline CDR1 and CDR2: SGHRS and YFSETQ. The CDR3 region is CASSSLSNTGELFF. The CDR3 DNA follows: TGCGCCAGCAGCTCCCTATCGAACACCGGGGAGCTGTTTTTT.